The T cell receptor (beta chain) under discussion was sequenced for a study of OX40 agonist ivuxolimab in advanced cancers. Study details: Participants averaged around 60 years of age (range roughly 23 to 90) and were around 83% male. Partial response was recorded in three patients: one hepatocellular carcinoma and two cutaneous melanoma cases.

V was pared by 0 bases and J by 7 bases, with 16 bases of the junction left unmatched. The CDR3 has 18 amino acids. The table came from immunoSEQ multiplex PCR; TCRdb's copy has only in-frame clones and leaves some out. The data contain 25,000 to 30,000 clones, 75% to 85% of them singletons. This clone ranks as medium-sized (0.01 to 0.1%). The chain has TRBV5-3 and TRBJ1-5, with 7 bases that match TRBD1. TRBV5-3 is noted as an ORF with a role that remains uncertain. This TCR was sampled from an adult with an advanced solid tumor such as melanoma, head and neck, liver or kidney cancer. Sequenced material: CD4+ or CD8+ T cells sorted from blood, taken in a trial of the OX40 agonist ivuxolimab. CDR3 protein: CARSLVGLKGAGLQPQHF. In DNA, the CDR3 is TGTGCCAGAAGCTTGGTGGGGTTGAAGGGGGCAGGCCTGCAGCCCCAGCATTTT.